This passage covers 28 T cell receptor beta chains from one sample sequenced in a study of blood T cell repertoires in COVID-19. Assay: immunoSEQ multiplex PCR; the TCRdb copy retains only in-frame clones and omits some. The table lists about 370,000 clones, 80% to 90% of them singletons. Specimen: peripheral blood. Source of these receptors: a woman in her thirties with COVID-19, enrolled during active disease.

The gene calls are TRBV29-1 and TRBJ1-2; D gene ambiguous. The CDR3 is 11 amino acids. The V gene lost 0 bases and the J gene lost 8 bases, with 7 bases spanning the gap. Germline values: CDR1 SQVTM, CDR2 ANQGSEA. This chain's CDR3 is CSVEDERGYTF. The CDR3 bases are TGCAGCGTTGAAGATGAGCGGGGCTACACCTTC.

V usage is TRBV7-9 and J usage is TRBJ2-7, with 10 bases matching TRBD1. This CDR3 has 13 amino acids. Unmatched junction bases numbered 3, after V lost 5 bases and J lost 5 bases. Germline values: CDR1 SEHNR, CDR2 FQNEAQ (reference sequence). The CDR3 coding sequence is TGTGCCAGCAGCCAGGGACAGGGGAACGAGCAGTACGTC. Residues: CASSQGQGNEQYV.

This clone was detected once. The chain has TRBV7-8 and TRBJ2-7; 9 positions agree with TRBD1. Germline V CDR1 and CDR2: SGHVS, FQNEAQ. The CDR3 is made up of 16 amino acids. The V gene end was trimmed by 5 bases and the J gene end by 4 bases; junction bases not matched to a gene: 12. CDR3 nucleotide sequence: TGTGCCAGCAGCACCGTTAACAGGGGGCGCGAGTACGAGCAGTACGTC. It translates to CASSTVNRGREYEQYV.

This chain joins TRBV2 and TRBJ2-7, with D tentatively TRBD1 (5 bases). V lost 8 bases, J lost 9 bases, and 14 bases lay in between. Germline CDR1 and CDR2: SNHLY and FYNNEI. The length of the CDR3 is 11 residues. The CDR3 loop reads CASLDKRRQYF. The CDR3 DNA is TGTGCCAGCCTGGACAAGCGTAGGCAGTACTTC.

This rearrangement joins TRBV28 to TRBJ1-5; 8 positions agree with TRBD1. Germline-derived CDR1 and CDR2 are MDHEN and SYDVKM. This CDR3 comprises 16 residues. V lost 4 bases to trimming and J lost 1 base; unmatched junction nucleotides: 6. The chain's CDR3 is CASSSPRTGSNQPQHF. The CDR3 DNA is TGTGCCAGCAGTTCCCCCCGGACAGGGAGCAATCAGCCCCAGCATTTT.

This clone was seen a few times. The rearrangement links TRBV19 to TRBJ1-5; D is undetermined. The CDR3 sequence is 15 residues long. V lost 4 bases and J 0 bases, leaving 10 bases between the germline ends. Looked up from germline, CDR1 is LNHDA and CDR2 is SQIVND (reference sequence). The CDR3 nucleotides read TGTGCCAGTAGTAAGCGACCATATAGCAATCAGCCCCAGCATTTT. This translates into CASSKRPYSNQPQHF.

CDR3 sequence reads: CASSESSSAMGTGWETQYF. The CDR3, as DNA: TGCGCCAGCAGTGAGTCGTCTTCTGCCATGGGGACAGGGTGGGAGACCCAGTACTTC. The genes are TRBV10-2 and TRBJ2-5, with 9 bases identical to TRBD1. CDR1 and CDR2 from the germline V gene are WSHSY and SAAADI. J gave up 5 bases and V 0 bases, and 16 bases lay outside the gene matches. The CDR3 is 19 amino acids.

The J gene is TRBJ2-2, the V gene TRBV5-5, with 14 bases fitting TRBD2. The CDR3 runs 16 residues. V was pared by 3 bases and J by 5 bases, with 3 bases of the junction left unmatched. CDR1 SGHKS and CDR2 YYEKEE come from the germline V gene (reference sequence). CDR3 sequence: CASSSGLAGVTGELFF. The CDR3 region has the DNA TGTGCCAGCAGCTCGGGACTAGCGGGGGTAACCGGGGAGCTGTTTTTT.

The DNA for the CDR3 is TGTGCCAGCAGTTTCGGGAATCCCACTGAAGCTTTCTTT. Amino acid sequence: CASSFGNPTEAFF. The rearrangement links TRBV12-3 or TRBV12-4 to TRBJ1-1; D not certain. The CDR3 sequence is 13 residues long. V lost 3 bases to trimming and J lost 4 bases, with 9 bases between them.

The V gene is TRBV7-9, the J gene TRBJ2-3, with D tentatively TRBD1 (6 bases). The germline V and J ends were trimmed by 2 bases and 1 base, with 10 bases remaining between them. CDR1 is SEHNR and CDR2 is FQNEAQ in the germline V gene (reference sequence). This CDR3 region has 15 residues. Here the CDR3 DNA reads TGTGCCAGCAGCTTATACAGGGAAGGCACAGATACGCAGTATTTT. It translates to CASSLYREGTDTQYF.

This rearrangement joins TRBV27 to TRBJ2-1; 13 nucleotides match TRBD2. V lost 6 bases, J lost 7 bases, and 6 bases stayed unmatched. Germline CDR1 MNHEY, CDR2 SMNVEV (reference sequence). The CDR3 runs to 15 residues. CDR3 coding DNA: TGTGCCAGCAGCTCCGGGACTAGCGGGAAGAATGAGCAGTTCTTC. Amino acids: CASSSGTSGKNEQFF.

The table lists this clone with a few counts. The chain recombines TRBV6-5 with TRBJ1-5; 11 bases are a match to TRBD1. CDR3 length: 13 amino acids. The V and J ends lost 10 bases and 3 bases, in that order; junction bases with no gene match: 2. Germline V gives CDR1 MNHEY, CDR2 SVGAGI. CDR3 bases: TGTGCCACCGGACAGGGGGCCAATCAGCCCCAGCATTTT. Amino acids: CATGQGANQPQHF.

This sequence joins TRBV11-2 and TRBJ2-1; D is unclear. The CDR3 has 13 amino acids. V shed 0 bases and J shed 5 bases, with 5 bases lying between them. Germline V gene sequence: CDR1 SGHAT, CDR2 FQNNGV. The CDR3: CASSLELNNEQFF. CDR3 DNA sequence: TGTGCCAGCAGCTTAGAACTAAACAATGAGCAGTTCTTC. The whole variable domain, filled in from reference TRBV11-2 and TRBJ2-1, reads EAGVAQSPRYKIIEKRQSVAFWCNPISGHATLYWYQQILGQGPKLLIQFQNNGVVDDSQLPKDRFSAERLKGVDSTLKIQPAKLEDSAVYLCASSLELNNEQFFGPGTRLTVL.

This clone was seen only once. This sequence joins TRBV29-1 and TRBJ2-7; TRBD1 aligns across 7 bases. CDR3 length equals 14 residues. Germline trimming cut 4 bases from V and 2 bases from J; bases unmatched to any gene: 8. Germline-derived CDR1 and CDR2 are SQVTM and ANQGSEA. Here the CDR3 DNA reads TGCAGCGTTGCGAGGACAGGTGGGCCCTACGAGCAGTACTTC. Protein: CSVARTGGPYEQYF.

The count of this clone is one. The CDR3 loop reads CASSLGAGGPNTDTQYF. CDR3 in DNA: TGTGCCAGCAGCTTAGGCGCGGGAGGCCCAAACACAGATACGCAGTATTTT. The chain links TRBV7-2 to TRBJ2-3; 8 bases are a match to TRBD2. The germline V gene has CDR1 SGHTA and CDR2 FQGNSA. The CDR3 has 17 amino acids. After removal of 1 base from V and 2 bases from J, the junction contained 8 bases not matched to a gene.

The J gene is TRBJ2-2, the V gene TRBV27, with 9 bases fitting TRBD2. Germline lookup yields CDR1 MNHEY and CDR2 SMNVEV (reference sequence). The CDR3 totals 17 residues. The trim removed 2 bases at V and 4 bases at J, leaving 8 bases unmatched. CDR3 sequence reads: CASSLVWRGGVTGELFF. The CDR3 DNA reads TGTGCCAGCAGTTTAGTATGGCGGGGGGGTGTCACCGGGGAGCTGTTTTTT.

As DNA, the CDR3 is TGTGCCAGCAGCCACAGGGGGTCCCTCCTGGAGACCCAGTACTTC. Translating gives CASSHRGSLLETQYF. The chain links TRBV11-3 to TRBJ2-5; 8 bases match TRBD1. CDR3 size: 15 residues. J lost 5 bases, V lost 5 bases, and 10 bases had no gene match. Germline values: CDR1 SGHNT, CDR2 YENEEA.

In its sample, this clone was seen once. The V call is TRBV6-5, the J call TRBJ1-1, with D tentatively TRBD1 (5 bases). This CDR3 is 14 amino acids long. CDR1 is MNHEY and CDR2 is SVGAGI in the germline V gene. V lost 2 bases and J lost 2, with 9 bases in between. CDR3 sequence: CASSYGGANTEAFF. The DNA for the CDR3 is TGTGCCAGCAGTTACGGTGGGGCTAACACTGAAGCTTTCTTT.

This clone showed up just once. The chain couples TRBV25-1 to TRBJ1-1; 9 bases are a match to TRBD1. Looked up from germline, CDR1 is MGHDK and CDR2 is SYGVNS. This CDR3 region has 15 residues. Losses at the gene ends were 4 bases for V and 1 base for J; bases not matched to a gene: 4. DNA of the CDR3: TGTGCCAGCAGTGGCTGGGACAGGGAGAACACTGAAGCTTTCTTT. Amino acids: CASSGWDRENTEAFF.

The chain uses TRBV6-5 and TRBJ2-3, with D tentatively TRBD1 (6 bases). The CDR3 contains 12 residues. Trimming removed 6 bases at V and 6 bases at J, with 10 bases between. The germline V gene encodes CDR1 MNHEY and CDR2 SVGAGI. CDR3 nucleotide sequence: TGTGCCAGCAGAGGGCAGGGGGATACGCAGTATTTT. It is translated as CASRGQGDTQYF.

The chain uses TRBV6-5 and TRBJ1-2, with 7 bases identical to TRBD1. V was clipped by 6 bases and J by 5 bases; unmatched bases: 9. Germline-derived CDR1 and CDR2 are MNHEY and SVGAGI. This CDR3 comprises 14 residues. In DNA, the CDR3 is TGTGCCAGCAGCTCCAGGGGGTCAAATTATGGCTACACCTTC. It codes for CASSSRGSNYGYTF.

The chain links TRBV5-4 to TRBJ2-5; 8 bases align to TRBD1. CDR1 is SGHNT, CDR2 YYREEE, per germline (reference sequence). This CDR3 is 13 amino acids long. V was pared by 3 bases and J by 4 bases, with 2 bases of the junction left unmatched. CDR3 loop: CASSYTGGETQYF. The CDR3 coding sequence is TGTGCCAGCAGCTACACAGGGGGAGAGACCCAGTACTTC.

V is TRBV7-9 and J is TRBJ1-3; possibly TRBD1 for D (5 bases). V was shortened by 0 bases and J by 2 bases, with 14 bases between the two germline ends. The length of the CDR3 is 17 residues. The germline CDR1 and CDR2 sequences are SEHNR and FQNEAQ (reference sequence). The CDR3 bases are TGTGCCAGCAGCTTAGCTCTGGCGGGGGTCGCTGGAAACACCATATATTTT. This sequence encodes CASSLALAGVAGNTIYF.

CDR3 DNA: TGTGCCAGCAGCCACGCGGTGCGGGGGGTTATCGACGAGCAGTACTTC. Amino acids: CASSHAVRGVIDEQYF. This sequence joins TRBV2 and TRBJ2-7; TRBD2 matches at 8 bases. V gave up 6 bases and J gave up 5 bases; unmatched junction bases: 15. The germline CDR1 and CDR2 sequences are SNHLY and FYNNEI. This CDR3 contains 16 residues.

The J gene is TRBJ2-5, the V gene TRBV29-1; D not certain. Germline CDR1 reads SQVTM; CDR2 reads ANQGSEA. This CDR3 region has 14 residues. Trimming took 0 bases from V and 0 from J, leaving 8 bases between them. The CDR3 sequence is CSVEEGDYQETQYF. The CDR3 coding sequence is TGCAGCGTTGAAGAGGGTGACTACCAAGAGACCCAGTACTTC.

The sample holds a few counts of this clone. This sequence joins TRBV3-1 (or the pseudogene TRBV3-2) and TRBJ2-1; possibly TRBD1 for D (6 bases). The CDR3 loop spans 15 amino acids. Trimming shortened V by 1 base and J by 8 bases, and 15 bases separated the two germline ends. Germline loops: CDR1 LGHDT, CDR2 YNNKEL (reference sequence). CDR3 sequence: CASSQGDIPWDEQFF. CDR3 DNA: TGTGCCAGCAGCCAAGGGGACATACCGTGGGATGAGCAGTTCTTC.

CDR3 sequence: CASSVDRGENGYTF. Written as DNA, the CDR3 is TGCGCCAGCAGCGTAGACAGGGGTGAAAATGGCTACACCTTC. This chain connects TRBV5-1 to TRBJ1-2, with 8 bases that match TRBD1. Germline V gene sequence: CDR1 SGHRS, CDR2 YFSETQ. The CDR3 runs to 14 residues. Trimming took 4 bases from V and 6 from J; bases not matched to a gene: 8.

The chain joins TRBV29-1 to TRBJ2-3; 10 bases match TRBD2. V gave up 7 bases and J gave up 5 bases; unmatched junction bases: 24. The CDR3 has 19 amino acids. In germline, CDR1 is SQVTM, CDR2 ANQGSEA. The CDR3 spells CSAVPRGKAGGPSGDTQYF. In nucleotides, the CDR3 is TGCAGCGCCGTTCCCCGGGGGAAAGCGGGAGGGCCTTCGGGAGATACGCAGTATTTT.